This entry features one T cell receptor beta chain sequence. Antigen unknown. The identical CDR3 is also encoded by other nucleotide sequences in the sample. It was cDNA, reverse transcribed from extracted RNA, that served as the sequencing template. Assay: immunoSEQ multiplex PCR; the TCRdb copy retains only in-frame clones and omits some. The data hold 35,000 to 50,000 clones, with 80% to 95% observed a single time. This sample stems from a study of CD8+ T cells in alopecia areata. General study points: Having just one nonresponder leaves the connection between baseline CD8+ expansion and response unresolved. Amid tofacitinib therapy, many expanded lesional clones stayed present in scalp and blood.

The CDR3 contains 13 residues. Germline CDR1 is GTSNPN and CDR2 is SVGIG (reference sequence). The V and J ends lost 0 bases and 0 bases respectively, with 6 bases between them. Treatment reported: oral pan-JAK inhibitor, 5-10 mg twice daily. The receptor comes from a human donor with alopecia areata. This sample comprised CD8+ T cells sorted from blood, obtained at week 24, from a patient treated with tofacitinib. This chain joins TRBV30 and TRBJ2-7; D call uncertain. The CDR3 DNA reads TGTGCCTGGAGTGTAGGGTCCTCCTACGAGCAGTACTTC. It specifies CAWSVGSSYEQYF.